This entry describes one TCR beta chain. The antigen remains unidentified. The sample originates from a study of T cell repertoires in cytomegalovirus infection. Study in general: Public TCR beta signatures indicated both CMV infection and matching HLA type. General study findings and limits: Dominant in the ex vivo response were TCR beta clonotypes restricted by HLA-C and specific for CMV. Adding up the frequency of public TCR beta families identified people who carried CMV plus the relevant HLA.

TCRdb analysed the reads with MiXCR anew, one entry per CDR3 protein. This table holds some 300,000 distinct CDR3 sequences, roughly 15% found once. The CDR3 is made up of 12 amino acids. V lost 3 bases and J 5 bases, leaving 7 bases between the germline ends. Germline V gene lookup returns CDR1 SEHNR and CDR2 FQNEAQ (reference sequence). The sample was PBMCs. The receptor's source is a human donor in good health (CMV status not recorded). Some clones in this sample may be carry-over from other donors' samples. This sequence joins TRBV7-9 and TRBJ1-1; D unclear. CDR3 protein: CASSLTETEAFF. The CDR3 DNA reads as TGTGCCAGCAGCTTGACGGAGACTGAAGCTTTCTTT.